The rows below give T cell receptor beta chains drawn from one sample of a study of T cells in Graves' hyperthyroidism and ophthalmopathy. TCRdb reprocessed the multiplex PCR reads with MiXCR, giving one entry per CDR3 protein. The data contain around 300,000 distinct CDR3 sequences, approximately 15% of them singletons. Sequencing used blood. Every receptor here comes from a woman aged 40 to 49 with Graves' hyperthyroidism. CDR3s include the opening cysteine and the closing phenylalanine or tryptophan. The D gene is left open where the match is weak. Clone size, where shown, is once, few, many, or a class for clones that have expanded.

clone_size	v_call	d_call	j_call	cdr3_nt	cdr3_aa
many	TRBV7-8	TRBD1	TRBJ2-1	TGTGCCAGCAGCTTAGTTCCGACAGGGGACAATGAGCAGTTCTTC	CASSLVPTGDNEQFF
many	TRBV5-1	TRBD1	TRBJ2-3	TGCGCCAGCAGCACGGGACAGTTCACAGATACGCAGTATTTT	CASSTGQFTDTQYF
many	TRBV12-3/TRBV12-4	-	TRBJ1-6	TGTGCCAGCAGTTTGGGGGGGCATTCACCCCTCCACTTT	CASSLGGHSPLHF
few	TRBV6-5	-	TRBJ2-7	TGTGCCAGCAGTTTCTCCGGGACATACTCCTACGAGCAGTACTTC	CASSFSGTYSYEQYF
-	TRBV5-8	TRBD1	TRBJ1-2	TGTGCCAGCACCCCCCCGGCAGGGGGTGGCTACACCTTC	CASTPPAGGGYTF
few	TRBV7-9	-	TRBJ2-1	TGTGCCAGCAGCACAGGGTATGATGAGCAGTTCTTC	CASSTGYDEQFF
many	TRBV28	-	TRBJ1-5	TGTGCCAGCAGTTTCCAGCCCCAGCATTTT	CASSFQPQHF
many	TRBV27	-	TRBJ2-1	TGTGCCAGCACCCCATCTGGGGGAACCTCCTACAATGAGCAGTTCTTC	CASTPSGGTSYNEQFF
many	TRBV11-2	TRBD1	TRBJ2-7	TGTGCCAGCAGCCAGACAGGGGGCCCCTACGAGCAGTACTTC	CASSQTGGPYEQYF
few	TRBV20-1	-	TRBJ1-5	TGCAGTGCCAATGTGGTGTCCAGGAACCAGCCCCAGCATTTT	CSANVVSRNQPQHF
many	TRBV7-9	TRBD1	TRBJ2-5	TGTGCCAGCAGCAGGGACAGGAGGCAAGAGACCCAGTACTTC	CASSRDRRQETQYF
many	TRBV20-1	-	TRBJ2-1	TGCAGTGCACGGGACTCGCCGTACAATGAGCAGTTCTTC	CSARDSPYNEQFF
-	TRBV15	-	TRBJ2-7	TGTGCCACCAGCAGAGGGACTGAATCCTACGAGCAGTACTTC	CATSRGTESYEQYF
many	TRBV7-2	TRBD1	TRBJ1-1	TGTGCCAGCAGCTTAGGGGGGACAGGGGGTAGGTACACTGAAGCTTTCTTT	CASSLGGTGGRYTEAFF
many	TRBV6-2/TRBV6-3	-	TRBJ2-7	TGTGCCAGCAGTTACCCGGAGTACGAGCAGTACTTC	CASSYPEYEQYF
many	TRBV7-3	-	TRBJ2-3	TGTGCCAGCAGCCCTCCGGGCCTAGATACGCAGTATTTT	CASSPPGLDTQYF
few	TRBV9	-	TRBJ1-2	TGTGCCAGCAGCCCTAGTAGTCCTAACTATGGCTACACCTTC	CASSPSSPNYGYTF
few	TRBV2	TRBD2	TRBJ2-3	TGTGCCAGCAGTCCGCTAGCGGGAGTCAGAAATACGCAGTATTTT	CASSPLAGVRNTQYF
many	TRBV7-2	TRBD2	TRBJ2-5	TGTGCCAGCAGCTTAGTCGGTAGCGGGAGGGAGACCCAGTACTTC	CASSLVGSGRETQYF
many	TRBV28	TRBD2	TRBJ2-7	TGTGCCAGCAGTTTTCATCTTTCTATTGAGGCGGGAGTTTCCTACGAGCAGTACTTC	CASSFHLSIEAGVSYEQYF